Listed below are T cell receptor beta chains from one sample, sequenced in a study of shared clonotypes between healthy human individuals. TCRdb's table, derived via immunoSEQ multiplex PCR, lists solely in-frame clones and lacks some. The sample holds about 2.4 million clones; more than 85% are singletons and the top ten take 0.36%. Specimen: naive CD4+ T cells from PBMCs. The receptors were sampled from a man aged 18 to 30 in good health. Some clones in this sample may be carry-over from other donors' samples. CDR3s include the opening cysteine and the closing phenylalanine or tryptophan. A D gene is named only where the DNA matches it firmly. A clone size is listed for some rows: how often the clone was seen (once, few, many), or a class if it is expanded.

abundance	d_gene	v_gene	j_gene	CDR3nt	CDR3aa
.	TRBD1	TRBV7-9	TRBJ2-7	TGTGCCAGCAGCTCGTTCGACAGGGGGGCCTACGAGCAGTACTTC	CASSSFDRGAYEQYF
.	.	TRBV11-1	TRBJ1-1	TGTGCCAGCAGCTTGGTGCCGTTAAACACTGAAGCTTTCTTT	CASSLVPLNTEAFF
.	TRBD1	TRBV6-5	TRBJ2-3	TGTGCCAGCAGTTACTCGATTCCTTCGGGACAGCCGCAGTATTTT	CASSYSIPSGQPQYF
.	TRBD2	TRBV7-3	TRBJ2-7	TGTGCCAGCAGTTTCCGGGGAGGGTATTTCCACGAGCAGTACTTC	CASSFRGGYFHEQYF
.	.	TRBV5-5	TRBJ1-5	TGTGCCAGCAGCTTGGACCTTACAGGATTAAGGAGCAATCAGCCCCAGCATTTT	CASSLDLTGLRSNQPQHF
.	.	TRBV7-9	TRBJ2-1	TGTGCCAGCAGCCCCCGGGGTACTCCCTTCAATGAGCAGTTCTTC	CASSPRGTPFNEQFF
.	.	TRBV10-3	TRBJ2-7	TGTGCTTACGGCGCGGTTTCCTACGAGCAGTACTTC	CAYGAVSYEQYF
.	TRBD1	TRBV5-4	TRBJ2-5	TGTGCCAGCAGCTCGGGACAGGGTGACCAAGAGACCCAGTACTTC	CASSSGQGDQETQYF
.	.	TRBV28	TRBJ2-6	TGTGCCAGCAAGTTGGGGGGAATTGGGGCCAACGTCCTGACTTTC	CASKLGGIGANVLTF
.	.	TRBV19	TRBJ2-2	TGTGCCAGTAGTATAGCGAGGGCAGCCGGGGAGCTGTTTTTT	CASSIARAAGELFF
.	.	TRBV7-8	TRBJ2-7	TGTGCCAGCAGCCCCCGATTAGCGGACGAGCAGTACTTC	CASSPRLADEQYF
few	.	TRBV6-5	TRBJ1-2	TGTGCCAGCAGTTACTCATCCGGGGATGGCTACACCTTC	CASSYSSGDGYTF
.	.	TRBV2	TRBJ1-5	TGTGCCACACAAACAGGGACCGCCAATCAGCCCCAGCATTTT	CATQTGTANQPQHF
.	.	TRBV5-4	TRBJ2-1	TGTGCCAGCAGCTCCCTTTTCTACAATGAGCAGTTCTTC	CASSSLFYNEQFF
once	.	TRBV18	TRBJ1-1	TGTGCCAGCTCACCGACCGCACCGCGGGGGCACACTGAAGCTTTCTTT	CASSPTAPRGHTEAFF
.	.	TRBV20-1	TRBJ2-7	TGCAGTGCTAGAGCCCCCTACGAGCAGTACTTC	CSARAPYEQYF
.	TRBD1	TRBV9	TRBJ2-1	TGTGCCAGCAGCCCCTCGCAGGGGGATAATGAGCAGTTCTTC	CASSPSQGDNEQFF
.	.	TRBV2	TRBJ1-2	TGTGCCAGCAGTGGTGAGTTGGCTAACTATGGCTACACCTTC	CASSGELANYGYTF
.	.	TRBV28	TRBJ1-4	TGTGCCAGCAGTTTGCCTGGAGAGGGTTCCGAAAAACTGTTTTTT	CASSLPGEGSEKLFF
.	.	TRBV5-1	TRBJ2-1	TGCGCCAGCAGCTCCGCACTGAGCGACGAGCAGTTCTTC	CASSSALSDEQFF
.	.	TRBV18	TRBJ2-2	TGTGCCAGCTCAGAGAACACCGGGGAGCTGTTTTTT	CASSENTGELFF
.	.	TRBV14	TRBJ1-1	TGTGCCAGCAGTACAGGGTTGCACACTGAAGCTTTCTTT	CASSTGLHTEAFF
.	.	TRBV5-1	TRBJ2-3	TGCGCCAGCAGCTTGGCCGGAGGGACATGGGGTATTGATACGCAGTATTTT	CASSLAGGTWGIDTQYF
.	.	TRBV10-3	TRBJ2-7	TGTGCCATCAGTGACTCTGGGAGTGGGTTACAGGGATCGATGCCCGAGCAGTACTTC	CAISDSGSGLQGSMPEQYF
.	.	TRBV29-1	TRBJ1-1	TGCAGCGTTTCAAACGGGGACACTGAAGCTTTCTTT	CSVSNGDTEAFF
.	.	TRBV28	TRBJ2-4	TGTGCCAGCAGTTTCGCAGGCATAGCCAAAAACATTCAGTACTTC	CASSFAGIAKNIQYF
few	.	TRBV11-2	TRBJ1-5	TGTGCCAGCAGCTTGGGACGGAGCAGCAATCAGCCCCAGCATTTT	CASSLGRSSNQPQHF
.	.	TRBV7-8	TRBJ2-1	TGTGCCAGCAGCCCCTTCCGGGACTCAGACAATGAGCAGTTCTTC	CASSPFRDSDNEQFF
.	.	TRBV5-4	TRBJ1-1	TGTGCCAGTTTCTCGAGGGGGGTGAACACTGAAGCTTTCTTT	CASFSRGVNTEAFF
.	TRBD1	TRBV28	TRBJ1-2	TGTGCCAGCAGCCCCTCTCTTGGTCAGGGGGCTTCGTCGAACTATGGCTACACCTTC	CASSPSLGQGASSNYGYTF
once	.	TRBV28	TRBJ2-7	TGTGCCAGCAGAGCTAGGGGGGATCCCTACGAGCAGTACTTC	CASRARGDPYEQYF
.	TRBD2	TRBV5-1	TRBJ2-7	TGCGCCAGCAGCTATACCGGGACTAGCGGATACGAGCAGTACTTC	CASSYTGTSGYEQYF
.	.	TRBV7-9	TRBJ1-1	TGTGCCAGCAGCCTCGGGGGGGTATCTGAAGCTTTCTTT	CASSLGGVSEAFF
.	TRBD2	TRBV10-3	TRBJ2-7	TGTGCCATCAGCACTATAGCGGGAGGGCCTACCTACGAGCAGTACTTC	CAISTIAGGPTYEQYF
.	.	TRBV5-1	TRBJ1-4	TGCGCCAGCAGCTTGGCGTCCAGGGGAAATGAAAAACTGTTTTTT	CASSLASRGNEKLFF
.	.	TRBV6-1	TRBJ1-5	TGTGCCAGCATGGGCCAGCAGAATCAGCCCCAGCATTTT	CASMGQQNQPQHF
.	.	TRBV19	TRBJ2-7	TGTGCCAGTAGTACCTCTTACCGGGACTCGAGGAGGGACTACGAGCAGTACTTC	CASSTSYRDSRRDYEQYF
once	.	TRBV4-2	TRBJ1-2	TGTGCCAGCAGCCAAGATCACATAGCCAACTATGGCTACACCTTC	CASSQDHIANYGYTF
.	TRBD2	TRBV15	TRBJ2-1	TGTGCCACCTCGGGTTTTGCGTCGCCTGGCGGGAGGGCCATTTCCTACAATGAGCAGTTCTTC	CATSGFASPGGRAISYNEQFF
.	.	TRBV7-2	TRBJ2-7	TGTGCCAGCAGCTTAAGCCAGAGCTCCTACGAGCAGTACTTC	CASSLSQSSYEQYF
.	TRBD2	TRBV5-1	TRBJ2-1	TGCGCCAGCAGCTTGGTAGCGGGAGTGACTAATGAGCAGTTCTTC	CASSLVAGVTNEQFF
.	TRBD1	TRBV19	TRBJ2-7	TGTGCCAGTAGTAGGGGACAGGGGGCCTACGAGCAGTACTTC	CASSRGQGAYEQYF
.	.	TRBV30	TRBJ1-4	TGTGCCTGGAGTGCCAACACCGGGACTAATGAAAAACTGTTTTTT	CAWSANTGTNEKLFF
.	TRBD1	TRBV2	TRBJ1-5	TGTGCCAGCAGTGAACCACAGGGGCAGCCCCAGCATTTT	CASSEPQGQPQHF
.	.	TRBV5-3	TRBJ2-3	TGTGCCAGAAGCTTGGGGGGCAGGGGTCCCCCGTTCACAGATACGCAGTATTTT	CARSLGGRGPPFTDTQYF
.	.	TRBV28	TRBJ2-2	TGTGCCAGCAGGCGCGGACAGAACACCGGGGAGCTGTTTTTT	CASRRGQNTGELFF
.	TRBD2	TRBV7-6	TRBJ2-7	TGTGCCAGCAGCTTTCTCCCCGGGGAGGCTAGCGGGAGTACCTACGAGCAGTACTTC	CASSFLPGEASGSTYEQYF
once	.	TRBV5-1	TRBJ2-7	TGCGCCAGCAGCTTGGCCGGGGCGGTTCGGCCATCGCTAGCATTCTCCTACGAGCAGTACTTC	CASSLAGAVRPSLAFSYEQYF
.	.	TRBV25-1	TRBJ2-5	TGTGCCAGCAGCCCTGGGGCCCCTGAGACCCAGTACTTC	CASSPGAPETQYF
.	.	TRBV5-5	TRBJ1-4	TGTGCCAGCAGTCATACATCACGGGGGGGTGAAAAACTGTTTTTT	CASSHTSRGGEKLFF
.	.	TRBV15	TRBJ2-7	TGTGCCACCAGCAGAGATCGGGTCGGGACGTACGAGCAGTACTTC	CATSRDRVGTYEQYF
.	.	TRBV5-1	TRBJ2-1	TGCGCCAGCAGCCCGATGAACTACCCCAATGAGCAGTTCTTC	CASSPMNYPNEQFF
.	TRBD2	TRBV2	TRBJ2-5	TGTGCCAGCAGAAAGGGGTCTAGCGGGAGGAGCGTAGAGACCCAGTACTTC	CASRKGSSGRSVETQYF